The clone carrying this TCR beta chain showed up just once. As yet, its antigen is unknown. Specified time point: week 23, last vaccination. Doses of 300 ug of mutant IDH1 20-mer peptide were given with topical imiquimod. The table came from immunoSEQ multiplex PCR; TCRdb's copy has only in-frame clones and leaves some out. The sample includes some 80,000 clones, around 85% of them seen just once. The record originates from a study of a mutant IDH1 vaccine in newly diagnosed glioma. Overall study: Following radiotherapy alone, or alongside temozolomide cycles, vaccination was started after an interval of 4-6 weeks. Former treatment meant radiotherapy, temozolomide, or both; the majority had gotten both.

Findings and caveats of the study: Pseudoprogression looked unconnected to shifts in top peripheral T cell clonotypes. Vaccination elicited immune responses in around 92% of patients.

Germline V CDR1 and CDR2: SGHAT, FQNNGV. The CDR3 has 14 residues. Deletions cut 5 bases from V and 3 bases from J, with 14 bases between. This clonotype originated in a woman in her fifties or sixties with glioma. Sequenced material: PBMCs, taken from a glioma patient whose treatment included an IDH1 peptide vaccine. The chain joins TRBV11-2 to TRBJ2-7; D assignment may be TRBD1 or TRBD2 (5 bases each). CDR3 amino acids: CASSPQGVGYEQYF. CDR3 sequence (DNA): TGTGCCAGCAGCCCTCAGGGAGTCGGCTACGAGCAGTACTTC.